This T cell receptor beta chain was obtained from a study of T cell responses to AZD1222 COVID-19 vaccine. The table came from immunoSEQ multiplex PCR; TCRdb's copy has only in-frame clones and leaves some out. Counted here are about 82,000 clones, roughly 90% occurring once; the ten biggest clones make up about 5%. Notes on the study in general: A reported finding is that nearly half of spike-specific TCRs target unmutated variant regions.

Trimming took off 2 bases at V and 1 base at J, with 14 bases between the two ends. Germline V gene sequence: CDR1 MNHNY, CDR2 SVGAGI (reference sequence). This CDR3 is 16 amino acids long. Comments on this clone: What it binds is unknown.

This TCR derives from an adult in good health. Material: peripheral blood, obtained on day 0 of AZD1222 vaccination. The gene calls are TRBV6-6 and TRBJ1-1, with D possibly being TRBD1 (5 bases). This chain's CDR3 is CASSYPAGVPNTEAFF. In DNA, the CDR3 is TGTGCCAGCAGTTACCCAGCGGGGGTTCCGAACACTGAAGCTTTCTTT.